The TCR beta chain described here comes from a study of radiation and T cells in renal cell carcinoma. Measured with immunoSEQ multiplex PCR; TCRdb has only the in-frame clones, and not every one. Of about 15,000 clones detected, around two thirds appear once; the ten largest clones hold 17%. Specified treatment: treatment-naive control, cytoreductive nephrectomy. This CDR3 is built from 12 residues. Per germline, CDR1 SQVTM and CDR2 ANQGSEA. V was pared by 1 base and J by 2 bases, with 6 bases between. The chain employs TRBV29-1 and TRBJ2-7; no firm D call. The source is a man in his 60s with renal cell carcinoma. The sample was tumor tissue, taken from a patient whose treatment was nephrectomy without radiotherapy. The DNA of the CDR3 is TGCAGCGTTGAAGCGGAAACCTACGAGCAGTACTTC. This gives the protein CSVEAETYEQYF.